The 17 T cell receptor beta chains presented below share a single source sample, sequenced in a study of follicular helper T cells after annual influenza vaccination. Here immunoSEQ multiplex PCR was the method, and the copy in TCRdb shows in-frame clones only, minus some. The sample holds about 5,600 clones, about 82% seen once. Described time point: 2015-2016 season, pre-vaccination. Source: CXCR5- memory CD4+ T cells sorted from blood, taken on the day of influenza vaccination. The receptors stem from an adult who received the influenza vaccine.

CDR3 amino acids: CASSVRGGDTQYF. DNA for the CDR3: TGTGCCAGCAGCGTGAGGGGTGGAGATACGCAGTATTTT. The rearrangement joins TRBV9 to TRBJ2-3; D possibly uses TRBD1 or TRBD2 (5 bases each). The CDR3 has 13 amino acids. Trimming shortened V by 2 bases and J by 5 bases, and 9 bases separated the two germline ends. Per the germline V gene, CDR1 is SGDLS and CDR2 is YYNGEE. Supplemented by reference TRBV9 and TRBJ2-3, the full variable domain reads DSGVTQTPKHLITATGQRVTLRCSPRSGDLSVYWYQQSLDQGLQFLIQYYNGEERAKGNILERFSAQQFPDLHSELNLSSLELGDSALYFCASSVRGGDTQYFGPGTRLTVL.

This clone showed up just once. This chain links TRBV10-3 with TRBJ2-1; D remains ambiguous. V gave up 5 bases and J gave up 7 bases, with 6 bases separating them. The CDR3 covers 11 residues. CDR1 and CDR2 (germline): ENHRY, SYGVKD. The CDR3 loop reads CAISTTNEQFF. The CDR3 DNA is TGTGCCATCAGTACCACAAATGAGCAGTTCTTC.

This clone was detected a few times. J is TRBJ2-2 and V is TRBV28; D unclear. The V gene's germline CDR1 is MDHEN and CDR2 SYDVKM. Trimming left V 1 base short and J 3 bases short, with 3 bases between. The CDR3 is 13 amino acids. The CDR3 DNA is TGTGCCAGCAGTTTATATGACACCGGGGAGCTGTTTTTT. Its translation: CASSLYDTGELFF.

The V call is TRBV28, the J call TRBJ2-7; D might be TRBD2 (7 bases). This CDR3 spans 15 amino acids. Germline assignment: CDR1 MDHEN and CDR2 SYDVKM. Trimming cost V 5 bases and J 7 bases, with 21 bases left between them. CDR3 residues: CASSLRGGVLGEQYF. CDR3 DNA: TGTGCCAGCAGTCTGAGAGGGGGGGTATTAGGGGAGCAGTACTTC.

V usage is TRBV2 and J usage is TRBJ2-2; 10 bases agree with TRBD2. Trimming removed 11 bases from V and 5 bases from J; junction bases left unmatched: 8. CDR1 and CDR2 from the germline V gene are SNHLY and FYNNEI. This CDR3 has 14 amino acids. CDR3 sequence reads: CAARTSGWTGELFF. For the CDR3, the DNA is TGTGCCGCCCGGACTAGCGGATGGACCGGGGAGCTGTTTTTT.

This chain uses TRBV19 with TRBJ1-5; weak D call: TRBD1 (6 bases). Germline CDR1 LNHDA, CDR2 SQIVND (reference sequence). The CDR3 totals 13 residues. V was shortened by 2 bases and J by 7 bases, with 9 bases between the two germline ends. In nucleotides, the CDR3 is TGTGCCAGTAGTATACTGGACAGACAGCCCCAGCATTTT. Translated, it gives CASSILDRQPQHF.

V and J are TRBV27 and TRBJ2-2, with a tentative D call TRBD1 (6 bases). V lost 5 bases and J 4 bases, leaving 14 bases between the germline ends. Germline V gives CDR1 MNHEY, CDR2 SMNVEV (reference sequence). The CDR3 extends over 15 amino acids. In nucleotides, the CDR3 is TGTGCCAGCAGTCGCGACAGGATGGGCACCGGGGAGCTGTTTTTT. This translates into CASSRDRMGTGELFF.

Note on this clone: A junction boundary mismatches the germline segment, possibly from a read error. The chain recombines TRBV19 with TRBJ2-7, with D unresolved. Looked up from germline, CDR1 is LNHDA and CDR2 is SQIVND (reference sequence). CDR3 size: 14 residues. The CDR3 region is CASEQTGWGYGQYF. The CDR3 nucleotides read TGTGCCAGCGAACAGACCGGTTGGGGATACGGGCAGTACTTC.

This sequence joins TRBV30 and TRBJ1-4; TRBD1 might be the D (5 bases). Germline V CDR1 and CDR2: GTSNPN, SVGIG (reference sequence). Between the trimmed V and J ends, which lost 2 bases and 8 bases, there was a span of 12 bases. The CDR3 is made up of 13 amino acids. CDR3 DNA sequence: TGTGCCTGGAGTCAGCAGGGCCAGGAAAAACTGTTTTTT. Its protein product is CAWSQQGQEKLFF.

The chain carries TRBV7-2 and TRBJ2-5, with no clear D. The germline V and J ends were trimmed by 1 base and 1 base, with 10 bases remaining between them. CDR3 length: 15 amino acids. Germline V gives CDR1 SGHTA, CDR2 FQGNSA. The CDR3 is CASSLEGLGQETQYF. The CDR3 DNA reads as TGTGCCAGCAGCTTAGAGGGCTTGGGCCAAGAGACCCAGTACTTC.

This clone has a handful of counts. J is TRBJ2-7 and V is TRBV27; D is unresolved. Germline assignment: CDR1 MNHEY and CDR2 SMNVEV (reference sequence). This CDR3 region has 13 residues. V was pared by 3 bases and J by 0 bases, with 6 bases between. The CDR3 loop reads CASSLSLSYEQYF. For the CDR3, the DNA is TGTGCCAGCAGTTTGTCACTCTCCTACGAGCAGTACTTC.

The chain couples TRBV6-7 to TRBJ2-2; D unresolved. TRBV6-7 is classed as an ORF, of uncertain function. This CDR3 spans 15 amino acids. The germline V and J ends were trimmed by 3 bases and 0 bases, with 8 bases remaining between them. CDR3 nucleotides: TGTGCCAGCAGTTATAGTGAACCGAACACCGGGGAGCTGTTTTTT. Residues: CASSYSEPNTGELFF.

V gene TRBV11-2 combines with J gene TRBJ2-7; 8 bases match TRBD2. Per germline, CDR1 SGHAT and CDR2 FQNNGV. The CDR3 loop spans 17 amino acids. With 2 bases clipped from V and 0 bases from J, the junction kept 9 bases outside the gene matches. CDR3 sequence: CASSLSLSGSNSYEQYF. Here the CDR3 DNA reads TGTGCCAGCAGCTTATCTCTGAGCGGGAGTAACTCCTACGAGCAGTACTTC.

This chain links TRBV29-1 with TRBJ1-4; D remains unclear. Germline V lookup: CDR1 SQVTM, CDR2 ANQGSEA. This CDR3 is built from 14 residues. V lost 6 bases to trimming and J lost 2 bases, with 13 bases between them. DNA for the CDR3: TGCAGCGTCCCCCCAAAAGTCACTAATGAAAAACTGTTTTTT. Amino acid sequence: CSVPPKVTNEKLFF.

This clone was seen a few times. The chain links TRBV28 to TRBJ1-2; TRBD1 is a possible D gene (5 bases). V lost 6 bases to trimming and J lost 9 bases, with 17 bases between them. CDR1 MDHEN and CDR2 SYDVKM come from the germline V gene. The CDR3 is 13 amino acids. Here the CDR3 reads CASRSRDGWRYTF. The CDR3 bases are TGTGCCAGCAGATCAAGGGACGGTTGGCGCTACACCTTC.

This clone was seen once. The genes are TRBV25-1 and TRBJ1-6; D not resolved. This CDR3 region has 14 residues. V was cut by 7 bases and J by 2 bases, with 9 bases left in between. Germline V gene lookup returns CDR1 MGHDK and CDR2 SYGVNS. The CDR3 nucleotides read TGTGCCAGCACCCTAGACCCCTATAATTCACCCCTCCACTTT. Translated: CASTLDPYNSPLHF.

This chain joins TRBV5-5 and TRBJ1-2, with D unclear. There are 16 residues in the CDR3. Germline values: CDR1 SGHKS, CDR2 YYEKEE (reference sequence). Between the trimmed V and J ends, which lost 0 bases and 8 bases, there was a span of 20 bases. The CDR3 sequence is CASSLAPGLLMRGYTF. CDR3 nucleotide sequence: TGTGCCAGCAGCTTGGCCCCGGGCCTCCTTATGAGGGGCTACACCTTC.